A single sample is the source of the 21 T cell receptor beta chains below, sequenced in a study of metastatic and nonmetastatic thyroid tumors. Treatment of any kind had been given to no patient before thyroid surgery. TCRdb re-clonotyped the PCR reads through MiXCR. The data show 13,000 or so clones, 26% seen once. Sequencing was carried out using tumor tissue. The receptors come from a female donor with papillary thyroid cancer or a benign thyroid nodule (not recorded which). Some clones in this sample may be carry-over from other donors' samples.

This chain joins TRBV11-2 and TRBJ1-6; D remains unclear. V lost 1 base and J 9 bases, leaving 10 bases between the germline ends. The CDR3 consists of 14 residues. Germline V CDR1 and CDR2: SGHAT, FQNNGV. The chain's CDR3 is CASSLGGLGSPLHF. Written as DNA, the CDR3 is TGTGCCAGCAGCTTAGGAGGGTTAGGTTCACCCCTCCACTTT.

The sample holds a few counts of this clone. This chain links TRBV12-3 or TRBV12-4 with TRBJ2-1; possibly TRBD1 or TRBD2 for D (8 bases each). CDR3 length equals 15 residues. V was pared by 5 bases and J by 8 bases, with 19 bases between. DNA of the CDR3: TGTGCCAGCAGTCGGGACAGGTACGGGGGGGATGAGCAGTTCTTC. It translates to CASSRDRYGGDEQFF.

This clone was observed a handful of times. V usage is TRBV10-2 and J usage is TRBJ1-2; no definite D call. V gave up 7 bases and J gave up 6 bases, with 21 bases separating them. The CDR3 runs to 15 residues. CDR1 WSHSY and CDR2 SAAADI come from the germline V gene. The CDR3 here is CASIELESIVDGYTF. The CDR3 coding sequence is TGCGCCAGCATCGAACTCGAATCTATAGTGGATGGCTACACCTTC.

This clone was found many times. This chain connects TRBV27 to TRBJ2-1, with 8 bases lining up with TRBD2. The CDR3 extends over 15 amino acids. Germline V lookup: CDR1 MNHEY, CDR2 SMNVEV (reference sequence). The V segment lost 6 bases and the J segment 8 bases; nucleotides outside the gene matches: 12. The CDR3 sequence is CASRQRERSKDEQFF. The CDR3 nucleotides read TGTGCCAGCAGACAGCGGGAGCGGTCAAAGGATGAGCAGTTCTTC.

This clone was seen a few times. Here the CDR3 reads CASSLGGANEQFF. In DNA, the CDR3 is TGTGCCAGCAGTTTAGGGGGTGCTAATGAGCAGTTCTTC. The chain combines TRBV12-3 or TRBV12-4 with TRBJ2-1; no clear D. The CDR3 loop spans 13 amino acids. V was trimmed by 1 base and J by 7 bases, leaving 8 bases between them.

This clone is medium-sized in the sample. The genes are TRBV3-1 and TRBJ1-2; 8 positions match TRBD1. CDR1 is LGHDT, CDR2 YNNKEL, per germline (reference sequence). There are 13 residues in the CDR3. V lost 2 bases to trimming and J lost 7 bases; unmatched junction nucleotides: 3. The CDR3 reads CASSQQGARGYTF. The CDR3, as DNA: TGTGCCAGCAGCCAACAGGGGGCGCGTGGCTACACCTTC. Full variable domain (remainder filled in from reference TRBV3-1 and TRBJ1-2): DTAVSQTPKYLVTQMGNDKSIKCEQNLGHDTMYWYKQDSKKFLKIMFSYNNKELIINETVPNRFSPKSPDKAHLNLHINSLELGDSAVYFCASSQQGARGYTFGSGTRLTVV.

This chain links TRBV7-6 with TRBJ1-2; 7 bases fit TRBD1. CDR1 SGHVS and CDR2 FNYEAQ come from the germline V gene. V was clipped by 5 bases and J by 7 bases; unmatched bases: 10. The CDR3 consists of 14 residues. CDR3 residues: CASSRGTASGGYTF. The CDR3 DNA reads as TGTGCCAGCAGCCGCGGGACAGCCAGTGGTGGCTACACCTTC.

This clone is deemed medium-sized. The CDR3 loop is CATSRGGRDFEAFF. The CDR3 DNA sequence: TGTGCCACCAGCAGGGGGGGTAGGGACTTTGAAGCTTTCTTT. This rearrangement joins TRBV15 to TRBJ1-1, with D tentatively TRBD1 (5 bases). V was pared by 3 bases and J by 7 bases, with 15 bases between. From germline, CDR1 is LNHNV and CDR2 YYDKDF (reference sequence). This CDR3 region has 14 residues. Full variable domain (remainder filled in from reference TRBV15 and TRBJ1-1): DAMVIQNPRYQVTQFGKPVTLSCSQTLNHNVMYWYQQKSSQAPKLLFHYYDKDFNNEADTPDNFQSRRPNTSFCFLDIRSPGLGDTAMYLCATSRGGRDFEAFFGQGTRLTVV.

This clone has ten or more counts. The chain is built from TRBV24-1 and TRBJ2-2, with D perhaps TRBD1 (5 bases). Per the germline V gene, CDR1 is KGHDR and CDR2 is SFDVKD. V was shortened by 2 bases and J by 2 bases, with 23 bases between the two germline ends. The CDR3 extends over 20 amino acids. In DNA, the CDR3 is TGTGCCACCAGTGATTCATCAGTCGCAGGGTATATACCCAACACCGGGGAGCTGTTTTTT. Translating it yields CATSDSSVAGYIPNTGELFF.

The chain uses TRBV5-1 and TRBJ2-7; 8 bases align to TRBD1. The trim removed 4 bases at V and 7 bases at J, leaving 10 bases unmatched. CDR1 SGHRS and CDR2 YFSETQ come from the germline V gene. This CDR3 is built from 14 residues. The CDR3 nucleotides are TGCGCCAGCAGCCTAGGACAGGGTGTCGGGGAGCAGTACTTC. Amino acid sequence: CASSLGQGVGEQYF.

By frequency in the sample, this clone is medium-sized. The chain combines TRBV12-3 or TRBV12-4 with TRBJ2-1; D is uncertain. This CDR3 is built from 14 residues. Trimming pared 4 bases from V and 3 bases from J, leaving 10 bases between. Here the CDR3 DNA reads TGTGCCAGCAGTTCGGGCCCGATCTACAATGAGCAGTTCTTC. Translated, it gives CASSSGPIYNEQFF.

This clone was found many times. The CDR3 spells CASTLDSFDAEAFF. The CDR3 nucleotides read TGTGCCAGCACCCTGGACAGTTTTGACGCTGAAGCTTTCTTT. The chain uses TRBV12-3 or TRBV12-4 and TRBJ1-1, with D perhaps matching TRBD1 (6 bases). This CDR3 has 14 residues. The germline V and J ends were trimmed by 7 bases and 6 bases, with 18 bases remaining between them.

CDR3 sequence reads: CASSTNRRGLSEQYF. The CDR3 DNA is TGTGCCAGCAGCACAAATAGGCGGGGTTTGTCCGAGCAGTACTTC. V usage is TRBV11-2 and J usage is TRBJ2-7; the D gene is possibly TRBD2 (6 bases). CDR1 and CDR2 from the germline V gene are SGHAT and FQNNGV. This CDR3 contains 15 residues. V was shortened by 5 bases and J by 6 bases, with 20 bases between the two germline ends.

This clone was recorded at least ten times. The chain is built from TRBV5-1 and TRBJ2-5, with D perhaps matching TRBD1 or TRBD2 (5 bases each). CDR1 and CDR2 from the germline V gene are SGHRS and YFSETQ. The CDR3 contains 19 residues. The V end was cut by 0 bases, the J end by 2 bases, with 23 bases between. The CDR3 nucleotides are TGCGCCAGCAGCTTGGGGGCCGGGACCAAATCCGTCCGACAAGAGACCCAGTACTTC. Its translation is CASSLGAGTKSVRQETQYF.

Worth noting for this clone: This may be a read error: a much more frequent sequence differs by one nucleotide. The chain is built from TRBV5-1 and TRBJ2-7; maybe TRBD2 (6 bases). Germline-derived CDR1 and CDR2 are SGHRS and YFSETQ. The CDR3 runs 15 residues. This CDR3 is CAGSPGHAGTYEQYF. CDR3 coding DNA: TGCGCCGGCAGCCCGGGGCATGCGGGAACCTACGAGCAGTACTTC.

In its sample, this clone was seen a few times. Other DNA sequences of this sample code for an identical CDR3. The CDR3 here is CASIGADTGELFF. CDR3 in DNA: TGTGCCAGCATAGGTGCGGACACCGGGGAGCTGTTTTTT. This rearrangement joins TRBV6-1 to TRBJ2-2; no firm D call. V was trimmed by 7 bases and J by 3 bases, leaving 9 bases between them. The germline V gene has CDR1 MNHNS and CDR2 SASEGT. This CDR3 has 13 residues.

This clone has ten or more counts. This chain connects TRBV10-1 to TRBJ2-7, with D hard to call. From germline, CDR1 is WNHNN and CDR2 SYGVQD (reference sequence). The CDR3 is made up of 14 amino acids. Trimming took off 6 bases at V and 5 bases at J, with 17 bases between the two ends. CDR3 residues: CASSPNPGIHEQYF. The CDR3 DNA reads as TGCGCCAGCAGCCCTAACCCCGGAATCCACGAGCAGTACTTC.

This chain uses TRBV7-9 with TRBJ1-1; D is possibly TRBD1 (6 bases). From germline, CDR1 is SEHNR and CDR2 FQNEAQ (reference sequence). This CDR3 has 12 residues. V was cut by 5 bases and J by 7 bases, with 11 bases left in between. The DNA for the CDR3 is TGTGCCAGCAGCCTGGAACAGGGTGAAGCTTTCTTT. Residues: CASSLEQGEAFF.

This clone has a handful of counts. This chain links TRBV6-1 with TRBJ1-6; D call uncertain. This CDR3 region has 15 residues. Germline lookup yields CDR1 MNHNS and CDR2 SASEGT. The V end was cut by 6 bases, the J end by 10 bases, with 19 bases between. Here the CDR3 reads CASRLDRTGRSPLHF. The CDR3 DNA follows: TGTGCCAGCAGGTTGGACCGGACCGGAAGGTCACCCCTCCACTTT.

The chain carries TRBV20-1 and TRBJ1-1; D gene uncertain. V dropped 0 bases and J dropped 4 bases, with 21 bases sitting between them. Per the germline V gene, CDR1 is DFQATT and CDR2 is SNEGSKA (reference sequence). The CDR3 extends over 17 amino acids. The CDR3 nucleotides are TGCAGTGCTAGAGATGTGAGTGGCTGGGGAGATCTCACTGAAGCTTTCTTT. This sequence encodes CSARDVSGWGDLTEAFF.

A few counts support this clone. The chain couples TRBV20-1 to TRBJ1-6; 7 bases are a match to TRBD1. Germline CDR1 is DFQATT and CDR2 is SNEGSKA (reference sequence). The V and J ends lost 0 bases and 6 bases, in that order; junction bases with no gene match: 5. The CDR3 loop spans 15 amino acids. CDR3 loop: CSARDTGDSNSPLHF. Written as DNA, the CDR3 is TGCAGTGCTAGAGATACAGGGGACAGTAATTCACCCCTCCACTTT.